This TCR beta chain comes out of a study of PD-1 and CTLA-4 blockade in melanoma. Some clones are missing from TCRdb's copy, which holds only in-frame ones; the method was immunoSEQ multiplex PCR. The repertoire holds about 30,000 clones, with about 87% as singletons. V lost 2 bases to trimming and J lost 11 bases; unmatched junction nucleotides: 10. CDR1 and CDR2 from the germline V gene are MNHEY and SMNVEV (reference sequence). The CDR3 has 15 residues. The material was CD8+ T cells from peripheral blood, obtained from a patient given anti-PD-1 treatment. The origin of this receptor is a human donor with melanoma. V is TRBV27 and J is TRBJ2-2; 8 nucleotides match TRBD1. The CDR3 loop is CASSLRTGKDFELFF. DNA of the CDR3: TGTGCCAGCAGTTTAAGGACAGGGAAGGATTTCGAGCTGTTTTTT.